Reported below is one T cell receptor (beta chain). Antigen: not known. Other DNA variants within this sample encode the same CDR3. This entry belongs to a study of shared clonotypes between healthy human individuals. Study context: CD4 naive cells filled three plates per donor, CD4 memory three, CD8 naive two and CD8 memory one.

Study conclusions and caveats: Tissue TCR repertoires likely differ from these blood-only repertoires. Researchers found naive subsets generally carried larger estimated richness than memory subsets. Of the naive CD4 clonotypes, around 5.2% were shared across several donors.

Germline CDR1 and CDR2: SGHRS and YFSETQ. V shed 3 bases and J 2 bases; nucleotides not matched to a gene: 4. The CDR3 covers 16 residues. Here immunoSEQ multiplex PCR was the method, and the copy in TCRdb shows in-frame clones only, minus some. The sample shows about 2.3 million clones, over 90% of them seen only once. The material sequenced was naive CD4+ T cells from PBMCs. Subset here: CD45RA+ positively selected. This receptor was obtained from a young man in good health. Some clones in this sample may be carry-over from other donors' samples. The J gene is TRBJ2-3, the V gene TRBV5-1, with 12 bases that match TRBD2. The DNA for the CDR3 is TGCGCCAGCAGCTCAGGACTAGCGGGATACACAGATACGCAGTATTTT. Amino acid sequence: CASSSGLAGYTDTQYF.